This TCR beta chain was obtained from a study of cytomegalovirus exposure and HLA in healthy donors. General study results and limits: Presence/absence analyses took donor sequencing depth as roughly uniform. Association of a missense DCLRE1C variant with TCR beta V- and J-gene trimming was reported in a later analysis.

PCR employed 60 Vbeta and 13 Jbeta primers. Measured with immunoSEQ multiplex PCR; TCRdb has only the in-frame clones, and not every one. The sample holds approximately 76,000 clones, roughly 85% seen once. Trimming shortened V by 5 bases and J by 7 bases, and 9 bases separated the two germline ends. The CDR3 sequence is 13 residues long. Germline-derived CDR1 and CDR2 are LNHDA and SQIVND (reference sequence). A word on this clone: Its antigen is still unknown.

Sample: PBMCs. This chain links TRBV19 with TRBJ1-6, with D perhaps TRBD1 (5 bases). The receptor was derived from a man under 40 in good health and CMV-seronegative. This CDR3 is CASSPRQNSPLHF. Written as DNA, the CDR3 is TGTGCCAGTAGTCCCCGACAGAATTCACCCCTCCACTTT.